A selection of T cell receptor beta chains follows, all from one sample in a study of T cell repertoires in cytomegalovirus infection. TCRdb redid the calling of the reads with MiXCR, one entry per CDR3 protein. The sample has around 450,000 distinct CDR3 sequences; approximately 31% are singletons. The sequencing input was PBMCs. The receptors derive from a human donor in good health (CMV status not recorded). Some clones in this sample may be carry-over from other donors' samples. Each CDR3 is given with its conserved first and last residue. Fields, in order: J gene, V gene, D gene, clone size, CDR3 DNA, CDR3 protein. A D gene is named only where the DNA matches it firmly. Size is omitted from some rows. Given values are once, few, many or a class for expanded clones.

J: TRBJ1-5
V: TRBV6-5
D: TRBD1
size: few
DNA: TGTGCCAGCAGCGCCGGGACAGGGACGTCTCAGCCCCAGCATTTT
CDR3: CASSAGTGTSQPQHF

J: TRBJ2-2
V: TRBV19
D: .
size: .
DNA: TGTGCCAGTAAAGTGACCGAATTCACCGGGGAGCTGTTTTTT
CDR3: CASKVTEFTGELFF

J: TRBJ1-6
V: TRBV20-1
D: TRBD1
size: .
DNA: TGCAGTGCTAGAGATGAGGGACAGGGTAATTATAATTCACCCCTCCACTTT
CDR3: CSARDEGQGNYNSPLHF

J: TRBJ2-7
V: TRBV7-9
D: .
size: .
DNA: TGTGCCAGCAGCTTAGCGACGCAGGGCTACGAGCAGTACTTC
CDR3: CASSLATQGYEQYF

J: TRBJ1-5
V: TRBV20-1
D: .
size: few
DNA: TGCAGTGCTAGAGCCGGCAGTCTTAGCAATCAGCCCCAGCATTTT
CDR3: CSARAGSLSNQPQHF

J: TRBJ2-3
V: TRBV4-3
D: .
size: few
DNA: TGCGCCAGCAGCCAAGGGTGGGGGCGGGGGACGAGCACAGATACGCAGTATTTT
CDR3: CASSQGWGRGTSTDTQYF

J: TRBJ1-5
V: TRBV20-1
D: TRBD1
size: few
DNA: TGCAGTGTGGCGTCAGGGGGTGGACAGCCCCAGCATTTT
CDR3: CSVASGGGQPQHF

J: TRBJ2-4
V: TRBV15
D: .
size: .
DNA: TGTGCCACCAGCAGATATAGGCCTATTCAGTACTTC
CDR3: CATSRYRPIQYF

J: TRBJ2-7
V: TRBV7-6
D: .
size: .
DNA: TGTGCCAGCAGCTCCCATTTAGGCGAGACGTACTTC
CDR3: CASSSHLGETYF

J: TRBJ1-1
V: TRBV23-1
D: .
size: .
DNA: TGCGCCAGCCTTGGCTTCACTGAAGCTTTCTTT
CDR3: CASLGFTEAFF

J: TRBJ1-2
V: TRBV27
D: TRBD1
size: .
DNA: TGTGCCAGCAGCAATCCGGGACAGACCATCTATGGCTACACCTTC
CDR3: CASSNPGQTIYGYTF

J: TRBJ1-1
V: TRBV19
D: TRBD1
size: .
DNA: TGTGCCAGTAGTCGATGGACAGGGAACACTGAAGCTTTCTTT
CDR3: CASSRWTGNTEAFF

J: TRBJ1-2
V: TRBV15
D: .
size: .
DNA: TGTGCCACCAGCAGAGATTACTATGGCTACACCTTC
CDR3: CATSRDYYGYTF

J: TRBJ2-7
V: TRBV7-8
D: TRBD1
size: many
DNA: TGTGCCAGCAGCTTAGGGGGCAGGGGGAACTACGAGCAGTACTTC
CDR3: CASSLGGRGNYEQYF

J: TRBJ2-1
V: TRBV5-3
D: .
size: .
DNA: TGTGCCAGCAGCAAATCACCCCCGCCCCAGACCTCATACAATGAGCAGTTCTTC
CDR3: CASSKSPPPQTSYNEQFF

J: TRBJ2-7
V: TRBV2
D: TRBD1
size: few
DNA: TGTGCCAGCAGCGAGGGACAGGGGGGTCTCTACGAGCAGTACTTC
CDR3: CASSEGQGGLYEQYF

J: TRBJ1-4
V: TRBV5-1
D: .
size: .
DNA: TGCGCCAGCAGCGAGGTCGGCGGGGGGACTAATGAAAAACTGTTTTTT
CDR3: CASSEVGGGTNEKLFF

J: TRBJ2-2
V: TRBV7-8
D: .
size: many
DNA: TGTGCCAGCAGCTTCCGGATCGGGGCTTTTAACACCGGGGAGCTGTTTTTT
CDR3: CASSFRIGAFNTGELFF

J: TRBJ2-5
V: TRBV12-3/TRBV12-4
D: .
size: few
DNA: TGTGCCAGCAGCTCCCCCGACGGACAAGAGACCCAGTACTTC
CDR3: CASSSPDGQETQYF

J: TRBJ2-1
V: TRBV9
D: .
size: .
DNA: TGTGCCAGCAGCGTCTACGGCTACAATGAGCAGTTCTTC
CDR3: CASSVYGYNEQFF

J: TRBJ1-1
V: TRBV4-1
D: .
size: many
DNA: TGTGCCAGCAGCTTGGGGGGCGCGGGAACTGAAGCTTTCTTT
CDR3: CASSLGGAGTEAFF

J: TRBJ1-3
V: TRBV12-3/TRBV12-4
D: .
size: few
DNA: TGTGCCAGCAGGGCCGGGGGGACCTCTGGAAACACCATATATTTT
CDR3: CASRAGGTSGNTIYF

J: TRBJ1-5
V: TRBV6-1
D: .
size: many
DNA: TGTGCCAGCAGTGATCGGATCCTTAGCAATCAGCCCCAGCATTTT
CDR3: CASSDRILSNQPQHF

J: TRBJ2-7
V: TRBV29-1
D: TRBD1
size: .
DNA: TGCAGCGTCGCACGGACAGGGACTCGGAACGAGCAGTACTTC
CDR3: CSVARTGTRNEQYF

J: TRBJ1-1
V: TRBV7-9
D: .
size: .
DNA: TGTGCCAGCAGCCCTGGGCCGGAGGACCACGCTTTCTTT
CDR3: CASSPGPEDHAFF

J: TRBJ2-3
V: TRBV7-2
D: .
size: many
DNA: TGTGCCAGCAGCCTCCAGGGGGGAATGACAGATACGCAGTATTTT
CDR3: CASSLQGGMTDTQYF

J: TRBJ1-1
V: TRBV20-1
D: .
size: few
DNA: TGCAGTGCCCCGAGTGGGACATCGAACACTGAAGCTTTCTTT
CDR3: CSAPSGTSNTEAFF

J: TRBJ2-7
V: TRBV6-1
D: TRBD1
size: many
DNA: TGTGCCAGCGCCCAACCGACAGGGCCCTACGAGCAGTACTTC
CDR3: CASAQPTGPYEQYF

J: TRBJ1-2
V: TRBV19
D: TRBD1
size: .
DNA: TGTGCCAGTAGTATACAGGACAGGATGGGCGGCTACACCTTC
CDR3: CASSIQDRMGGYTF

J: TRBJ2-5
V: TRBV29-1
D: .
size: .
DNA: TGCAGCGTTACCCGACAGGCAAAAAAAGAGACCCAGTACTTC
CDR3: CSVTRQAKKETQYF

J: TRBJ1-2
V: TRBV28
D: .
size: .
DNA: TGTGCCAGCAGTTTGATAGCAGGAAACTATGGCTACACCTTC
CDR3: CASSLIAGNYGYTF

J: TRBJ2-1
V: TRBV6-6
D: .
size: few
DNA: TGTGCCAGCGCCCGGGACTCCCTTTACAATGAGCAGTTCTTC
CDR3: CASARDSLYNEQFF

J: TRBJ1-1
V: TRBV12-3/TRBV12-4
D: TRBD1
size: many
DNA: TGTGCCAGCAGTCCCCGGGGACAGGGCGCCACTGAAGCTTTCTTT
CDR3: CASSPRGQGATEAFF

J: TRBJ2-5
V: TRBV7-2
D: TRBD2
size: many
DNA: TGTGCCAGCAGCTTAACAGGGACTAGCGGGGGGGGACTCCAAGAGACCCAGTACTTC
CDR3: CASSLTGTSGGGLQETQYF

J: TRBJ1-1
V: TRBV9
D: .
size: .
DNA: TGTGCCAGCAGCGTTGACGCTTTGAACACTGAAGCTTTCTTT
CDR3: CASSVDALNTEAFF

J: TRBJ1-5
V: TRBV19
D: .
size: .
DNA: TGTGCCAGTAGTCCGGGACCGGGTTATACAAATCAGCCCCAGCATTTT
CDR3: CASSPGPGYTNQPQHF

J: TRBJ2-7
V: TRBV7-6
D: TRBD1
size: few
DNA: TGTGCCAGCAGCTCATCCGGGACAGGACTCTCCTACGAGCAGTACTTC
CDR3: CASSSSGTGLSYEQYF

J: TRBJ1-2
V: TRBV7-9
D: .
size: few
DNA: TGTGCCAGCAGCTTAGAGGTACGGAGCTATCGCTACACCTTC
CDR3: CASSLEVRSYRYTF

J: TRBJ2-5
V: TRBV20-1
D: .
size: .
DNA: TGCAGTGCGGAACAAGAGACCCAGTACTTC
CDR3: CSAEQETQYF

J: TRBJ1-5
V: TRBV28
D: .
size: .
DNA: TGTGCCAGCAGTTGGGGGCAACAGAGCAATCAGCCCCAGCATTTT
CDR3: CASSWGQQSNQPQHF

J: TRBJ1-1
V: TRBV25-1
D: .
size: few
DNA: TGTGCCAGCAGTGTTTTAGGTAACACTGAAGCTTTCTTT
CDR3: CASSVLGNTEAFF

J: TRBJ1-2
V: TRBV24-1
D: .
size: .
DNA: TGTGCCACCAGTGACGAGTTGAGGGGAAGAAATGGCTACACCTTC
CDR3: CATSDELRGRNGYTF

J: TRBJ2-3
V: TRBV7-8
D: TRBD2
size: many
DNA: TGTGCCAGCAGCTTAATCGTGACTAGCGATTATAGCACAGATACGCAGTATTTT
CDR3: CASSLIVTSDYSTDTQYF

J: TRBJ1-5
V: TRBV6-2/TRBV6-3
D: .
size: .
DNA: TGTGCCAGCAGTTACGGGGAGGGAGGACATCCCCATCATTTT
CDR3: CASSYGEGGHPHHF

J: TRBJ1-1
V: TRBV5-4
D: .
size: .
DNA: TGTGCCAGCAGCTTGCCGAGCGGCACCACTGAAGCTTTCTTT
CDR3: CASSLPSGTTEAFF

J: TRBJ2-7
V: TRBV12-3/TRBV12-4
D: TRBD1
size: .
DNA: TGTGCCAGCAGCGGGGGACAGGGAAACTACGAGCAGTACTTC
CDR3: CASSGGQGNYEQYF

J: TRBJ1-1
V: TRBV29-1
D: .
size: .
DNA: TGCAGCGTTACCCCCGTAGCGGTTGGCACTGAAGCTTTCTTT
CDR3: CSVTPVAVGTEAFF

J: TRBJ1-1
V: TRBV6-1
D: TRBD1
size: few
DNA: TGTGCCAGCAGCCACCGACAGGGAAGGGGAACTGAAGCTTTCTTT
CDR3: CASSHRQGRGTEAFF

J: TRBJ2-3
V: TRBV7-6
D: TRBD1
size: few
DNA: TGTGCCAGCAGCAGGGACAGGACAGATACGCAGTATTTT
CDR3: CASSRDRTDTQYF

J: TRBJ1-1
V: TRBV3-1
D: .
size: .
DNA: TGTGCCAGCAGCCAAGGGGGGGACGAAGCTTTCTTT
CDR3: CASSQGGDEAFF

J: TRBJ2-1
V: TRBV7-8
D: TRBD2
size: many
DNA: TGTGCCAGCAGCTATCTTAACCTACGGACTAGCGGGGGGGAGCAGTTCTTC
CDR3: CASSYLNLRTSGGEQFF

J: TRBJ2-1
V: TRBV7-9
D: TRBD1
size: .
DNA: TGTGCCAGCAGCCCTACAGGGGGCGATAACTACAATGAGCAGTTCTTC
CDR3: CASSPTGGDNYNEQFF

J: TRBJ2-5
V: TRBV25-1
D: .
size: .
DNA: TGTGCCAGCAGTGAATCTGACCTACTGGGGAAGACCCAGTACTTC
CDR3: CASSESDLLGKTQYF

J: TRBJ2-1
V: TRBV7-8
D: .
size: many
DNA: TGTGCCAGCAGCCAAAATGCAGGTGTATACAATGAGCAGTTCTTC
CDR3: CASSQNAGVYNEQFF

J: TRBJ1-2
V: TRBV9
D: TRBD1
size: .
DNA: TGTGCCAGCAGCGTAGGGACAGGGGCAAACTATGGCTACACCTTC
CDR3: CASSVGTGANYGYTF

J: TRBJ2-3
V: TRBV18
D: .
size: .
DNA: TGTGCCAGCGCCCGACTCGGAGATACGCAGTATTTT
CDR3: CASARLGDTQYF

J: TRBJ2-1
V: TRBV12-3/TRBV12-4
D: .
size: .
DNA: TGTGCCAGCAGGCGAACGGGGATCACCTACAATGAGCAGTTCTTC
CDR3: CASRRTGITYNEQFF

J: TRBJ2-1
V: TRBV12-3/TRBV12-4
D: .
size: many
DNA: TGTGCCAGCAGTTTGGGACTCTCCTCCTACAATGAGCAGTTCTTC
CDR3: CASSLGLSSYNEQFF

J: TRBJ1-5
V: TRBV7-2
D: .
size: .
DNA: TGTGCCAGAAGCGAAGGAGCAGGGAGCAATCAGCCCCAGCATTTT
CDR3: CARSEGAGSNQPQHF

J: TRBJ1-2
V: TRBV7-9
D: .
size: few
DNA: TGTGCCAGCAGCACGACCTCCCCCGTTCCCAATTTC
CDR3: CASSTTSPVPNF